This is a list of T cell receptor beta chains from one sample in a study of T cell responses to AZD1222 COVID-19 vaccine. TCRdb's copy holds only in-frame clones and misses some; the assay was immunoSEQ multiplex PCR. This table has 84,000 or so clones, roughly 90% appearing once. The sequencing used peripheral blood, collected on day 0 of AZD1222 vaccination. These receptors came from an adult in good health. The CDR3 runs from the conserved cysteine through the conserved F or W. The D gene is left open where the match is weak. Expanded clones are given a class, and other clones once, few, many or no size at all.

d_call,v_call,clone_size,j_call,cdr3_aa,cdr3_nt
NA,TRBV9,NA,TRBJ1-3,CASSVGVSYGNTIYF,TGTGCCAGCAGCGTAGGGGTGTCGTATGGAAACACCATATATTTT
NA,TRBV11-2,once,TRBJ1-1,CASSSGLMAFF,TGTGCCAGCAGCTCGGGACTGATGGCTTTCTTT
NA,TRBV12-3/TRBV12-4,NA,TRBJ2-2,CASSQTFGELFF,TGTGCCAGCAGTCAGACCTTTGGGGAGCTGTTTTTT
TRBD2,TRBV11-2,NA,TRBJ2-3,CASSLGTSDSTDTQYF,TGTGCCAGCAGCTTAGGAACTAGCGATAGCACAGATACGCAGTATTTT
NA,TRBV11-2,few,TRBJ1-1,CASSDKNTEAFF,TGTGCCAGCAGCGACAAGAACACTGAAGCTTTCTTT
TRBD2,TRBV7-6,NA,TRBJ2-7,CASSLDIGRAWEQYF,TGTGCCAGCAGCTTAGATATCGGGAGGGCATGGGAGCAGTACTTC
NA,TRBV21-1,once,TRBJ1-1,CASNRGGAEAFF,TGTGCCAGTAACAGGGGCGGGGCTGAAGCTTTCTTT
NA,TRBV12-5,NA,TRBJ1-1,CASGLADNTEAFF,TGTGCTAGTGGTTTGGCAGACAACACTGAAGCTTTCTTT
NA,TRBV13,NA,TRBJ2-7,CASSSPPAGAKQYF,TGTGCCAGCAGCTCCCCCCCGGCAGGCGCCAAACAGTACTTC
NA,TRBV3-1/TRBV3-2,NA,TRBJ2-7,CASSLPGPYEQYF,TGTGCCAGCAGCCTGCCGGGCCCCTACGAGCAGTACTTC
NA,TRBV5-1,NA,TRBJ2-2,CASSSGSWAGLTGELFF,TGCGCCAGCAGCTCCGGTTCTTGGGCAGGGCTGACCGGGGAGCTGTTTTTT
NA,TRBV4-1,NA,TRBJ1-1,CASSNVGWLLNTEAFF,TGCGCCAGCAGCAACGTCGGCTGGCTGCTCAACACTGAAGCTTTCTTT
NA,TRBV18,NA,TRBJ2-7,CASSPPSRAQGEQYF,TGTGCCAGCTCACCACCCTCTAGGGCCCAAGGAGAGCAGTACTTC
NA,TRBV5-4,NA,TRBJ2-1,CASSSRGDRGGYNEQFF,TGTGCCAGCAGCTCCCGCGGGGATCGTGGGGGGTACAATGAGCAGTTCTTC
NA,TRBV12-3/TRBV12-4,few,TRBJ1-2,CASSPGFYGYTF,TGTGCCAGCAGCCCGGGATTCTATGGCTACACCTTC
TRBD1,TRBV19,NA,TRBJ1-1,CASRGTGIISEAFF,TGTGCCAGTAGAGGGACAGGGATTATCTCTGAAGCTTTCTTT
NA,TRBV6-5,NA,TRBJ2-7,CASSYSGTFPSEQYF,TGTGCCAGCAGTTACTCTGGCACGTTCCCGAGCGAGCAGTACTTC
NA,TRBV7-3,NA,TRBJ1-2,CASSAHSNYGYTF,TGTGCCAGCAGCGCCCATTCTAACTATGGCTACACCTTC
NA,TRBV19,once,TRBJ1-5,CASSSGSVRGQPQHF,TGTGCCAGTAGTTCTGGTTCCGTACGGGGTCAGCCCCAGCATTTT
NA,TRBV5-1,NA,TRBJ1-1,CASSLANSRNTEAFF,TGCGCCAGCAGCTTGGCCAACAGCCGGAACACTGAAGCTTTCTTT
TRBD1,TRBV28,NA,TRBJ1-2,CAIRTGSYGYTF,TGTGCCATCAGGACAGGATCTTATGGCTACACCTTC
NA,TRBV9,NA,TRBJ1-1,CASSVQDTEAFF,TGTGCCAGCAGCGTACAGGACACTGAAGCTTTCTTT
NA,TRBV10-2,NA,TRBJ1-2,CASSEVYYGKNYGYTF,TGCGCCAGCAGTGAGGTGTATTATGGGAAAAACTATGGCTACACCTTC
NA,TRBV10-3,NA,TRBJ1-6,CAISDVGGNSPLHF,TGTGCCATCAGTGATGTGGGCGGTAATTCACCCCTCCACTTT
NA,TRBV27,NA,TRBJ1-5,CASSLVLPGPDQHQPQHF,TGTGCCAGCAGTTTGGTGCTCCCGGGGCCCGATCAGCATCAGCCCCAGCATTTT